These 15 T cell receptor beta chains came from one sample sequenced in a study of blood T cell repertoires in COVID-19. Produced via immunoSEQ multiplex PCR; TCRdb's table is partial and in-frame only. The sample has 200,000 to 250,000 clones, around nine tenths seen once; the top ten hold 10% to 14%. Sequencing was carried out using PBMCs or T cells enriched from blood (not recorded which). The source is a man aged 25-45 years who had recovered from COVID-19.

The V call is TRBV27, the J call TRBJ2-5; D may be TRBD2 (5 bases). From germline, CDR1 is MNHEY and CDR2 SMNVEV (reference sequence). The V end was cut by 2 bases, the J end by 2 bases, with 6 bases between. CDR3 length equals 13 residues. CDR3: CASSLRDQETQYF. The CDR3 DNA reads TGTGCCAGCAGTTTACGGGATCAAGAGACCCAGTACTTC.

The chain has TRBV18 and TRBJ2-2; 9 nucleotides agree with TRBD1. CDR3 size: 15 residues. Unmatched junction bases numbered 7, after V lost 5 bases and J lost 6 bases. Germline values: CDR1 KGHSH, CDR2 LQKENI. The CDR3 DNA sequence: TGTGCCAGCTCAGGCCGGGACAGGGCGGCCGGGGAGCTGTTTTTT. Its translation is CASSGRDRAAGELFF.

The rearrangement joins TRBV12-3 or TRBV12-4 to TRBJ1-3, with TRBD1 as a possible D gene (5 bases). The CDR3 consists of 13 residues. V shed 7 bases and J shed 4 bases, with 11 bases lying between them. In nucleotides, the CDR3 is TGTGCCAGCATGGGGCGGGGCGGAAACACCATATATTTT. Its translation is CASMGRGGNTIYF.

CDR3 in amino acids: CAISGGTSRDDTQYF. The DNA of the CDR3 is TGTGCCATCAGTGGGGGGACTAGTCGGGACGATACGCAGTATTTT. The gene calls are TRBV10-3 and TRBJ2-3; TRBD2 matches 8 bases. Germline trimming cut 4 bases from V and 6 bases from J; bases unmatched to any gene: 9. The CDR3 sequence is 15 residues long. Germline V gives CDR1 ENHRY, CDR2 SYGVKD.

The chain is built from TRBV12-3 or TRBV12-4 and TRBJ1-2; D is ambiguous. Trimming pared 3 bases from V and 2 bases from J, leaving 7 bases between. The CDR3 runs 13 residues. CDR3 DNA sequence: TGTGCCAGCAGTTTTGGGCAGAACTATGGCTACACCTTC. Protein product: CASSFGQNYGYTF.

Written as DNA, the CDR3 is TGCGCCAGCAGCTTGGCCTACGGCACTGAAGCTTTCTTT. Amino acids: CASSLAYGTEAFF. This chain joins TRBV5-1 and TRBJ1-1; the D is unclear. The V and J ends lost 0 bases and 4 bases respectively, with 7 bases between them. Germline assignment: CDR1 SGHRS and CDR2 YFSETQ. CDR3 length: 13 residues.

The V and J genes are TRBV18 and TRBJ1-1; 7 bases map to TRBD1. The CDR3 totals 15 residues. V trimming: 8 bases; J trimming: 7 bases; junction bases outside the gene matches: 16. Germline V CDR1 and CDR2: KGHSH, LQKENI. CDR3 bases: TGTGCCAGCCGACGACAGGGAACTATTATAATTGAAGCTTTCTTT. Its protein is CASRRQGTIIIEAFF.

The chain has TRBV9 and TRBJ2-7; the match to TRBD1 covers 7 bases. After removal of 4 bases from V and 3 bases from J, the junction contained 10 bases not matched to a gene. In germline, CDR1 is SGDLS, CDR2 YYNGEE. The CDR3 is 15 residues long. Here the CDR3 DNA reads TGTGCCAGCAGCCCTCGACAGGGTAACAGCTACGAGCAGTACTTC. This translates into CASSPRQGNSYEQYF.

The rearrangement uses TRBV7-3 and TRBJ2-1, with a tentative D call TRBD2 (6 bases). V lost 3 bases, J lost 8 bases, and 20 bases lay in between. CDR1 SGHTA and CDR2 FQGTGA come from the germline V gene. This CDR3 spans 16 amino acids. For the CDR3, the DNA is TGTGCCAGCAGCTTGGCGGGCGGGACGGGCTTGTATGAGCAGTTCTTC. Translation: CASSLAGGTGLYEQFF. Full variable domain (remainder filled in from reference TRBV7-3 and TRBJ2-1): GAGVSQTPSNKVTEKGKYVELRCDPISGHTALYWYRQSLGQGPEFLIYFQGTGAADDSGLPNDRFFAVRPEGSVSTLKIQRTERGDSAVYLCASSLAGGTGLYEQFFGPGTRLTVL.

The chain recombines TRBV6-2 or TRBV6-3 with TRBJ2-7, with D perhaps matching TRBD1 (6 bases). V gave up 1 base and J gave up 2 bases, with 12 bases separating them. The CDR3 runs 15 residues. CDR1 MNHEY and CDR2 SVGEGT come from the germline V gene. Here the CDR3 reads CASSYFRDKTYEQYF. CDR3 coding DNA: TGTGCCAGCAGTTACTTCAGGGACAAAACCTACGAGCAGTACTTC.

This clone was detected once. The chain is built from TRBV4-3 and TRBJ2-7; 10 positions match TRBD1. V dropped 5 bases and J dropped 2; count of bases not matched to a gene: 3. The V gene's germline CDR1 is LGHNA and CDR2 YSLEER. The CDR3 is made up of 14 amino acids. The CDR3 DNA reads TGCGCCAGCAGCTCTGGGACAGGGGCCTACGAGCAGTACTTC. Its protein is CASSSGTGAYEQYF.

The rearrangement uses TRBV3-1 (or the pseudogene TRBV3-2) and TRBJ2-3; 13 nucleotides agree with TRBD2. Germline CDR1 reads LGHDT; CDR2 reads YNNKEL (reference sequence). V lost 0 bases, J lost 14 bases, and 5 bases stayed unmatched. This CDR3 contains 14 residues. The CDR3 nucleotides are TGTGCCAGCAGCCAAGATACTAGCGGGGGGGATCGGTATTTT. Protein: CASSQDTSGGDRYF.

The CDR3, as DNA: TGTGCCACCCACCAACGGGGTTATGGCTACACCTTC. This gives the protein CATHQRGYGYTF. The V call is TRBV6-5, the J call TRBJ1-2; D ambiguous. Deletions cut 10 bases from V and 5 bases from J, with 14 bases between. This CDR3 contains 12 residues. The germline V gene encodes CDR1 MNHEY and CDR2 SVGAGI.

The chain uses TRBV5-1 and TRBJ2-2; 9 nucleotides agree with TRBD1. The V gene end was trimmed by 4 bases and the J gene end by 6 bases; junction bases not matched to a gene: 13. This CDR3 has 17 residues. Per the germline V gene, CDR1 is SGHRS and CDR2 is YFSETQ. The CDR3 nucleotides are TGCGCCAGCAGCGCAAAACCGGGACAGGGAGTTGCCGGGGAGCTGTTTTTT. This encodes CASSAKPGQGVAGELFF.

This chain connects TRBV11-2 to TRBJ1-2; the D is unclear. From germline, CDR1 is SGHAT and CDR2 FQNNGV. Trimming left V 0 bases short and J 0 bases short, with 8 bases between. CDR3 length: 15 amino acids. For the CDR3, the DNA is TGTGCCAGCAGCTTAGATAGAGTGTCTAACTATGGCTACACCTTC. This translates into CASSLDRVSNYGYTF.